Each of the 27 T cell receptor beta chains below was sequenced from the same sample in a study of blood T cell repertoires in COVID-19. TCRdb's copy holds only in-frame clones and misses some; the assay was immunoSEQ multiplex PCR. In the table there are around 300,000 clones, around 90% of which are singletons. The sample taken for sequencing was peripheral blood. These TCRs come from a man younger than 30 with active or convalescent COVID-19.

The rearrangement uses TRBV12-3 or TRBV12-4 and TRBJ1-1; D gene ambiguous. Trimming pared 7 bases from V and 2 bases from J, leaving 5 bases between. CDR3 length: 11 residues. As DNA, the CDR3 is TGTGCCAGCACCTATAACACTGAAGCTTTCTTT. This sequence encodes CASTYNTEAFF.

The J gene is TRBJ2-7, the V gene TRBV15; 7 bases are a match to TRBD1. The CDR3 is 14 residues long. CDR1 and CDR2 from the germline V gene are LNHNV and YYDKDF (reference sequence). V dropped 2 bases and J dropped 9; count of bases not matched to a gene: 10. CDR3 sequence reads: CATSRTGQPLGQYF. CDR3 sequence (DNA): TGTGCCACCAGCAGAACGGGACAGCCGCTCGGGCAGTACTTC.

This clone was recorded once. Germline is not matched at one junction end, which may reflect a read error. The DNA of the CDR3 is TGTGCCACCAGTGACACCGCAGGGAACGCCGGGGAGCTGTTTTTT. Translating gives CATSDTAGNAGELFF. J is TRBJ2-2 and V is TRBV24-1, with a weak D call TRBD1 (5 bases). CDR1 and CDR2 from the germline V gene are KGHDR and SFDVKD. The CDR3 is made up of 15 amino acids.

The rearrangement links TRBV5-1 to TRBJ2-5, with 7 bases identical to TRBD2. The CDR3 length is 16 residues. The germline V gene encodes CDR1 SGHRS and CDR2 YFSETQ. Losses at the gene ends were 4 bases for V and 4 bases for J; bases not matched to a gene: 13. The DNA of the CDR3 is TGCGCCAGCAGCATAGGCCTAGCGGAAATTCGAGAGACCCAGTACTTC. This sequence encodes CASSIGLAEIRETQYF.

This chain connects TRBV2 to TRBJ2-1; no firm D call. Germline lookup yields CDR1 SNHLY and CDR2 FYNNEI. There are 15 residues in the CDR3. The V end was cut by 6 bases, the J end by 0 bases, with 12 bases between. CDR3: CASREHKSSYNEQFF. The CDR3 coding sequence is TGTGCCAGCAGAGAACATAAGAGCTCCTACAATGAGCAGTTCTTC.

In this sample, this clone turned up once. The chain employs TRBV7-9 and TRBJ1-1, with 7 bases fitting TRBD1. Germline CDR1 is SEHNR and CDR2 is FQNEAQ (reference sequence). The trim removed 5 bases at V and 5 bases at J, leaving 2 bases unmatched. This CDR3 region has 12 residues. In DNA, the CDR3 is TGTGCCAGCAGCGACAGGGCAACTGAAGCTTTCTTT. Translated: CASSDRATEAFF.

The chain uses TRBV29-1 and TRBJ2-7; 9 nucleotides agree with TRBD1. The CDR3 contains 15 residues. Germline values: CDR1 SQVTM, CDR2 ANQGSEA. V shed 5 bases and J 7 bases; nucleotides not matched to a gene: 15. CDR3 sequence (DNA): TGCAGCGTTTCTCGTGGCCGGGACAGGGAATCGGAGCAGTACTTC. Its protein product is CSVSRGRDRESEQYF.

This CDR3 is CASSQEGAGGYNEQFF. In nucleotides, the CDR3 is TGTGCCAGCAGCCAAGAAGGGGCCGGGGGGTACAATGAGCAGTTCTTC. The chain employs TRBV3-1 (or the pseudogene TRBV3-2) and TRBJ2-1, with 7 bases matching TRBD2. The germline gives CDR1 LGHDT, CDR2 YNNKEL (reference sequence). The CDR3 is 16 amino acids. Trimming removed 0 bases from V and 4 bases from J; junction bases left unmatched: 6.

This clone was seen only once. This chain uses TRBV11-2 with TRBJ2-7; D gene ambiguous. V was shortened by 1 base and J by 6 bases, with 7 bases between the two germline ends. The CDR3 has 12 amino acids. Germline-derived CDR1 and CDR2 are SGHAT and FQNNGV. The CDR3 is CASSLGLVEQYF. The CDR3 DNA follows: TGTGCCAGCAGCTTAGGGCTCGTCGAGCAGTACTTC.

Here the CDR3 DNA reads TGTGCCATCAGTGGCGCAGTAAGAGGGGGCGCGAATGGCTACACCTTC. The encoded protein is CAISGAVRGGANGYTF. J is TRBJ1-2 and V is TRBV10-3, with 7 bases aligning to TRBD1. Germline V lookup: CDR1 ENHRY, CDR2 SYGVKD. The CDR3 length is 16 residues. Trimming removed 4 bases from V and 6 bases from J; junction bases left unmatched: 14.

There are a few counts of this clone. The V call is TRBV14, the J call TRBJ1-2, with TRBD1 as a possible D gene (6 bases). Trimming removed 1 base at V and 0 bases at J, with 12 bases between. Germline lookup yields CDR1 SGHDN and CDR2 FVKESK. The CDR3 covers 16 residues. In nucleotides, the CDR3 is TGTGCCAGCAGCCAAGGTGGCCAGGGGTCTAACTATGGCTACACCTTC. Residues: CASSQGGQGSNYGYTF.

The chain is built from TRBV4-1 and TRBJ2-1; no firm D call. From germline, CDR1 is MGHRA and CDR2 YSYEKL. The CDR3 runs 13 residues. Between the trimmed V and J ends, which lost 5 bases and 5 bases, there was a span of 10 bases. The CDR3, as DNA: TGCGCCAGCAGCACACATTCAAACAATGAGCAGTTCTTC. This gives the protein CASSTHSNNEQFF.

The V call is TRBV28, the J call TRBJ2-1, with 13 bases fitting TRBD2. Germline V gene sequence: CDR1 MDHEN, CDR2 SYDVKM. V trimming: 5 bases; J trimming: 8 bases; junction bases outside the gene matches: 9. CDR3 length: 16 residues. The CDR3 sequence: CASSRLLAGGPHEQFF. The CDR3 region has the DNA TGTGCCAGCAGTCGGTTACTAGCGGGAGGGCCCCATGAGCAGTTCTTC.

The chain recombines TRBV7-2 with TRBJ1-4, with TRBD1 matching 8 bases. CDR1 and CDR2 from the germline V gene are SGHTA and FQGNSA. The V and J ends lost 1 base and 7 bases, in that order; junction bases with no gene match: 8. The CDR3 totals 16 residues. The CDR3 loop reads CASSLGHRGSGEKLFF. The CDR3 DNA sequence: TGTGCCAGCAGCTTAGGGCACAGGGGGAGCGGTGAAAAACTGTTTTTT.

In the case of this clone: This sample also contains other DNA sequences that code for the same CDR3. The rearrangement links TRBV5-1 to TRBJ1-4; 7 positions match TRBD1. Germline-derived CDR1 and CDR2 are SGHRS and YFSETQ. The ends lost 2 bases at V and 5 bases at J; junction bases unmatched: 0. The CDR3 totals 13 residues. CDR3 nucleotide sequence: TGCGCCAGCAGCTTACAGGGGAATGAAAAACTGTTTTTT. Its translation is CASSLQGNEKLFF.

The V gene is TRBV2, the J gene TRBJ2-3; 8 positions agree with TRBD2. The CDR3 is 18 amino acids. Germline V gives CDR1 SNHLY, CDR2 FYNNEI. Trimming removed 3 bases from V and 2 bases from J; junction bases left unmatched: 13. For the CDR3, the DNA is TGTGCCAGCAGTGATCGGGGCCACGGGCGGGGGGACACAGATACGCAGTATTTT. It is translated as CASSDRGHGRGDTDTQYF.

V gene TRBV5-4 combines with J gene TRBJ2-7; 11 bases align to TRBD2. V lost 5 bases to trimming and J lost 7 bases; unmatched junction nucleotides: 8. This CDR3 spans 14 amino acids. The germline V gene has CDR1 SGHNT and CDR2 YYREEE (reference sequence). DNA of the CDR3: TGTGCCAGCAGGTTAGCGGGGGGGCCCCAAGAGCAGTACTTC. It encodes CASRLAGGPQEQYF.

The chain is built from TRBV14 and TRBJ2-1, with TRBD1 matching over 8 bases. The CDR3 extends over 13 amino acids. Trimming at V came to 5 bases and at J to 7 bases, leaving 4 bases not matched to a gene. Germline V gene sequence: CDR1 SGHDN, CDR2 FVKESK. The CDR3 reads CASSTQGANEQFF. The CDR3 DNA reads TGTGCCAGCAGCACTCAGGGGGCGAATGAGCAGTTCTTC.

The CDR3 reads CASSKGLAGSHEQFF. The CDR3 DNA reads TGTGCCAGCAGCAAAGGACTAGCGGGTTCCCATGAGCAGTTCTTC. This chain joins TRBV11-2 and TRBJ2-1, with 11 bases that match TRBD2. The ends lost 5 bases at V and 8 bases at J; junction bases unmatched: 8. Germline CDR1 SGHAT, CDR2 FQNNGV. The CDR3 has 15 residues.

V usage is TRBV6-5 and J usage is TRBJ2-1, with 11 bases matching TRBD2. V shed 6 bases, J shed 4 bases, and the junction held 5 bases outside the gene matches. Germline V gene data show CDR1 as MNHEY and CDR2 as SVGAGI. CDR3 length equals 15 residues. CDR3 DNA: TGTGCCAGCAGGAGCGGGACTAGCGGTTACAATGAGCAGTTCTTC. This codes for CASRSGTSGYNEQFF.

The J gene is TRBJ2-7, the V gene TRBV27; TRBD2 matches at 9 bases. Germline-derived CDR1 and CDR2 are MNHEY and SMNVEV (reference sequence). The V and J ends lost 5 bases and 4 bases, in that order; junction bases with no gene match: 15. There are 17 residues in the CDR3. CDR3 DNA sequence: TGTGCCAGCAGTGGACGAAACACCATAGCGGGAGAATACGAGCAGTACTTC. This codes for CASSGRNTIAGEYEQYF.

The V call is TRBV5-1, the J call TRBJ2-7, with D possibly being TRBD2 (5 bases). Germline V lookup: CDR1 SGHRS, CDR2 YFSETQ. This CDR3 spans 14 amino acids. Trimming cost V 0 bases and J 3 bases, with 10 bases left between them. The CDR3 here is CASSLAGLSYEQYF. CDR3 DNA sequence: TGCGCCAGCAGCTTGGCCGGACTTAGCTACGAGCAGTACTTC.

V is TRBV6-6 and J is TRBJ2-7; 9 bases match TRBD2. The CDR3 sequence is 16 residues long. CDR1 is MNHNY and CDR2 is SVGAGI in the germline V gene (reference sequence). V gave up 0 bases and J gave up 1 base; unmatched junction bases: 4. The chain's CDR3 is CASSYSLTSGSYEQYF. The CDR3 DNA is TGTGCCAGCAGTTACTCGCTGACTAGCGGATCCTACGAGCAGTACTTC.

The CDR3: CAPGLQGAEEQYF. Here the CDR3 DNA reads TGTGCCCCCGGGTTACAGGGGGCGGAGGAGCAGTACTTC. The chain combines TRBV5-8 with TRBJ2-7; 9 bases line up with TRBD1. V trimming: 10 bases; J trimming: 7 bases; junction bases outside the gene matches: 12. Per the germline V gene, CDR1 is SGHTS and CDR2 is YDEGEE. The CDR3 consists of 13 residues.

The rearrangement links TRBV5-4 to TRBJ1-2; the D gene is possibly TRBD1 (5 bases). Germline V gives CDR1 SGHNT, CDR2 YYREEE (reference sequence). Trimming took 5 bases from V and 3 from J, leaving 20 bases between them. CDR3 length: 16 residues. CDR3 in DNA: TGTGCCAGCAGTCCGACTGGGGGAGGGCGGGACTATGGCTACACCTTC. As protein: CASSPTGGGRDYGYTF. Variable domain in full (rest from reference TRBV5-4 and TRBJ1-2): ETGVTQSPTHLIKTRGQQVTLRCSSQSGHNTVSWYQQALGQGPQFIFQYYREEENGRGNFPPRFSGLQFPNYSSELNVNALELDDSALYLCASSPTGGGRDYGYTFGSGTRLTVV.

Only one count was recorded for this clone. The V and J genes are TRBV10-1 and TRBJ2-1; 12 bases align to TRBD2. CDR3 size: 18 residues. From germline, CDR1 is WNHNN and CDR2 SYGVQD (reference sequence). V gave up 3 bases and J gave up 4 bases; unmatched junction bases: 10. CDR3 amino acids: CASSDRYRTSGVYNEQFF. CDR3 DNA sequence: TGCGCCAGCAGTGACCGATACCGGACTAGCGGGGTTTACAATGAGCAGTTCTTC.

J is TRBJ1-5 and V is TRBV7-9; TRBD1 matches at 7 bases. CDR1 is SEHNR, CDR2 FQNEAQ, per germline (reference sequence). Trimming removed 4 bases from V and 7 bases from J; junction bases left unmatched: 10. The CDR3 totals 15 residues. CDR3 sequence (DNA): TGTGCCAGCAGCTCCGGAACAGGGGTCGAGCAGCCCCAGCATTTT. The encoded protein is CASSSGTGVEQPQHF.